This T cell receptor (beta chain) was recorded in a study of shared clonotypes between healthy human individuals. Repertoires were generated with immunoSEQ multiplex PCR, while TCRdb's copy carries only in-frame clones and drops some. The sample holds 950,000 to 1,300,000 clones, approximately 70% seen once. In germline, CDR1 is SGHDN, CDR2 FVKESK. The CDR3 consists of 13 residues. Trimming removed 0 bases from V and 7 bases from J, with 9 bases in between. The source material was memory CD4+ T cells sorted from blood. The subset: CD45RA-negative fraction. This receptor was taken from a man aged 18 to 30 in good health. V and J are TRBV14 and TRBJ1-2; D uncertain. The CDR3 loop reads CASSQDRVLGYTF. The CDR3, as DNA: TGTGCCAGCAGCCAAGATAGGGTGCTTGGCTACACCTTC.